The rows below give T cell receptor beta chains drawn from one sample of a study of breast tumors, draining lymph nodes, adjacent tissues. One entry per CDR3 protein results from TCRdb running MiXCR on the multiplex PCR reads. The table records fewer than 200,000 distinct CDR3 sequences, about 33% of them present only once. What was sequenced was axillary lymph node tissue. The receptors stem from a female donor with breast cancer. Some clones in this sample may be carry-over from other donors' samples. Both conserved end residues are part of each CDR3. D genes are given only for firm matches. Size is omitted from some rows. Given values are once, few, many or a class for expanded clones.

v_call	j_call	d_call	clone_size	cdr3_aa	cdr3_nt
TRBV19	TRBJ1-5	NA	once	CASGIPMGFSNQPQHF	TGTGCCAGTGGTATCCCTATGGGTTTCTCCAATCAGCCCCAGCACTTT
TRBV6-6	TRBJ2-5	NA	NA	CASSYGYGSGIQETQYF	TGTGCCAGCAGTTACGGATATGGGTCGGGTATCCAAGAGACCCAGTACTTC
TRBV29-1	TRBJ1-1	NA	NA	CSVLQGLNTEAFF	TGCAGCGTGTTACAGGGTCTCAACACTGAAGCTTTCTTT
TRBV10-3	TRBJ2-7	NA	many	CAISESDYEQYF	TGTGCCATCAGTGAGTCGGACTACGAGCAGTACTTC
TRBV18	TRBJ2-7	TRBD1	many	CASSPRTGLTYEQYF	TGTGCCAGCTCACCGCGGACAGGGCTTACCTACGAGCAGTACTTC
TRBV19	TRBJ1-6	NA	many	CASSIAGRGGNSPLHF	TGTGCCAGTAGTATCGCAGGAAGAGGGGGTAATTCACCCCTCCACTTT
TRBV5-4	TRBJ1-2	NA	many	CAGHSGGSNYGYTF	TGTGCCGGCCACTCTGGGGGGTCGAACTATGGCTACACCTTC
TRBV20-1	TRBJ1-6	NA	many	CSANSGSSYNSPLHF	TGCAGTGCTAATAGTGGGAGCTCCTATAATTCACCCCTCCACTTT
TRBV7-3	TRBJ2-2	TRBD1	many	CASSLGQGANTGELFF	TGTGCCAGCAGCTTAGGGCAGGGGGCTAACACCGGGGAGCTGTTTTTT
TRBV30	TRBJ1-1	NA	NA	CAWSVRPRTEAFF	TGTGCCTGGAGTGTACGTCCCAGGACTGAAGCTTTCTTT
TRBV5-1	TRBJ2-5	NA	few	CASSSGGGQDTQYF	TGCGCCAGCAGCTCTGGGGGCGGGCAAGACACCCAGTACTTC
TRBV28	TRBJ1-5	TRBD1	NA	CASSPMQGTGTYSNQPQHF	TGTGCCAGCAGTCCCATGCAAGGGACAGGGACTTATAGCAATCAGCCCCAGCATTTT
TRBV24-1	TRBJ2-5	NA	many	CATSVAGAGQETQYF	TGTGCCACCAGTGTAGCAGGGGCCGGCCAGGAGACCCAGTACTTC
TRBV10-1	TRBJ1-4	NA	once	CASSESASNEKLFF	TGCGCCAGCAGTGAGTCGGCCAGTAATGAAAAACTGTTTTTT
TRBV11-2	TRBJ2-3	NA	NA	CARSSGSSTDTQYF	TGTGCCAGAAGCTCCGGGTCTAGCACAGATACGCAGTATTTT
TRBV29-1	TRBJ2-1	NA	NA	CSVAIRLDNEQLF	TGCAGCGTTGCTATAAGACTAGACAATGAGCAGCTCTTC